This T cell receptor (beta chain) originates from a study of blood T cells in healthy people across ages. Background on the study: Researchers report that template switching captured about one barcoded beta molecule per two T cells.

This clonotype was found many times. A second PCR of 7 to 11 cycles used a sample-barcoded 5' primer and a J-beta primer mix. The template-switch adaptor, which had 12 random nucleotides, put a tag on each cDNA molecule. A single record per CDR3 protein comes from TCRdb applying MiXCR to the 5' RACE reads. The sample carries about 800,000 distinct CDR3 sequences, around 25% recorded once. This sample was also put to use in a study of T cells of mothers and their children. That study adds: M1S, a second-PCR primer, added sample barcodes and 2-4 random nucleotides.

The receptor comes from a boy aged 10-17 years in good health. The sample consisted of blood.

CDR3 DNA sequence: TGTGCCAGCAGTTTTGGGCGTACTAACTATGGCTACACCTTC. It encodes CASSFGRTNYGYTF. The chain couples TRBV12-3 or TRBV12-4 to TRBJ1-2; unclear D gene. The CDR3 consists of 14 residues. Trimming took off 3 bases at V and 0 bases at J, with 8 bases between the two ends.